This T cell receptor (beta chain) came from a study of vaccination and CD4 T cells after COVID-19. Study in general: The study drew post-COVID samples a median around 92 days after diagnosis (range 35 to 161).

Overall study findings and caveats: Among reactive clones from convalescent patients, a median about 83% appeared only post-vaccination.

TCRdb used MiXCR to reprocess the PCR reads, holding one entry per CDR3 protein. The table includes around 14,000 distinct CDR3 sequences, over 65% detected once. This CDR3 has 18 amino acids. The V and J ends lost 0 bases and 1 base respectively, with 22 bases between them. The germline V gene has CDR1 DFQATT and CDR2 SNEGSKA (reference sequence). This clonotype was recorded once. Its specificity is not known. Sequenced here: CD4+ T cells from blood, sampled after SARS-CoV-2 vaccination. The TCR sequence derives from a human donor who had recovered from COVID-19. The chain employs TRBV20-1 and TRBJ2-7; maybe TRBD1 (6 bases). The DNA of the CDR3 is TGCAGTGCTAGAGATCAGCTTTGGGGGAATACAGGGTCCTACGAGCAGTACTTC. Encoded protein: CSARDQLWGNTGSYEQYF.